The sequence of this T cell receptor (beta chain) was determined in a study of CD8 T cells in ankylosing spondylitis. Comment on this clonotype: The antigen is not known.

In TCRdb, the 5' RACE reads were re-called with MiXCR into one record per CDR3 protein. Of tens of thousands of distinct CDR3 sequences listed, around 30% are singletons. Findings and limits, study-wide: Roughly 8 highly homologous variants made up a TCR beta motif, and this motif appeared characteristic of ankylosing spondylitis blood.

The receptor comes from a male donor with ankylosing spondylitis or in good health (not recorded which). What was sequenced was blood, either unsorted or a sorted T cell fraction (not recorded which).

The CDR3 reads CASIERGGLNEQFF. The CDR3 DNA follows: TGTGCCAGCATCGAGCGGGGGGGCCTCAATGAGCAGTTCTTC. The chain uses TRBV12-3 or TRBV12-4 and TRBJ2-1, with 10 bases lining up with TRBD2. Unmatched junction bases numbered 6, after V lost 7 bases and J lost 6 bases. This CDR3 has 14 amino acids.